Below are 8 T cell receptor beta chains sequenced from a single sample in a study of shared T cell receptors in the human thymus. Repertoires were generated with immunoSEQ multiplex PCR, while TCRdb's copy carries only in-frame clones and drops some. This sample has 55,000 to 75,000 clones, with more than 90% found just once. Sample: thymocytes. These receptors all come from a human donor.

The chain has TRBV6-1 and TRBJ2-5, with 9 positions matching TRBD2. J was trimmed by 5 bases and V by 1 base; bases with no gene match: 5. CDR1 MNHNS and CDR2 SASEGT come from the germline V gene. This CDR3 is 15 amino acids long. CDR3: CASSEVRGGGETQYF. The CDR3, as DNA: TGTGCCAGCAGTGAAGTGCGGGGGGGCGGGGAGACCCAGTACTTC.

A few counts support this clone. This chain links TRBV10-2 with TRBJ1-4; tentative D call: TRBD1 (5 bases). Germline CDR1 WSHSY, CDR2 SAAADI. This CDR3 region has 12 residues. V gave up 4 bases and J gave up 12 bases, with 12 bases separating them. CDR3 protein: CASSGKGRELFF. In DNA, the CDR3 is TGCGCCAGCAGTGGAAAGGGGCGCGAACTGTTTTTT.

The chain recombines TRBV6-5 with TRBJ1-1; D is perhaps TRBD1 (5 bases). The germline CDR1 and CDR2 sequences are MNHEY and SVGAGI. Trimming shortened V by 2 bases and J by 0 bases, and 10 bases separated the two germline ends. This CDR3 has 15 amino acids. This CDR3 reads CASSYALRVNTEAFF. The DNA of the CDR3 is TGTGCCAGCAGTTACGCGCTCAGGGTGAACACTGAAGCTTTCTTT.

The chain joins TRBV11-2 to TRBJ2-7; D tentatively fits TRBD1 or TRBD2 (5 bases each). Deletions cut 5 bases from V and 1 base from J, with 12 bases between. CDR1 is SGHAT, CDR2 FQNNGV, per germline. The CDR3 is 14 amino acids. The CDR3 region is CASSQWDGSYEQYF. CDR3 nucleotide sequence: TGTGCCAGCAGCCAATGGGACGGATCCTACGAGCAGTACTTC.

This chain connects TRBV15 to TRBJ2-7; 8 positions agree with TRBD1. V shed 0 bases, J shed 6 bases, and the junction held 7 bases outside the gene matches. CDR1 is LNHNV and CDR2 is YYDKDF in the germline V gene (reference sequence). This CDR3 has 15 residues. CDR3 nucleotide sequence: TGTGCCACCAGCAGAGATCGGACAGGGACAGGCGAGCAGTACTTC. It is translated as CATSRDRTGTGEQYF.

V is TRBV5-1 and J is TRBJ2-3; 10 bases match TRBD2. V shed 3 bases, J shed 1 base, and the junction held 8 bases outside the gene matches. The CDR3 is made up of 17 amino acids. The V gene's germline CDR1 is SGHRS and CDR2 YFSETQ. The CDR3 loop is CASSWYSGGPRTDTQYF. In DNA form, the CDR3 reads TGCGCCAGCAGCTGGTATAGCGGGGGGCCACGCACAGATACGCAGTATTTT.

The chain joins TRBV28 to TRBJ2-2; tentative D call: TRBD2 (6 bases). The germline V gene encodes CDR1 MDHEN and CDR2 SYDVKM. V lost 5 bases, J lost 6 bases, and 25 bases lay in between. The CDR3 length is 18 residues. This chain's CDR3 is CASSVTVGGSGDAGELFF. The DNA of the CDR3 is TGTGCCAGCAGTGTGACGGTCGGGGGTAGCGGTGACGCCGGGGAGCTGTTTTTT.

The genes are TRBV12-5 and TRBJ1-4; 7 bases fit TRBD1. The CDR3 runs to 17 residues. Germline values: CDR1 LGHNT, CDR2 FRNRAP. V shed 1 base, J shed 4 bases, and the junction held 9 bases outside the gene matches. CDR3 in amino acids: CASGLAATGKINEKLFF. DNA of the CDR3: TGTGCTAGTGGTTTGGCCGCGACAGGGAAAATTAATGAAAAACTGTTTTTT.